What follows are 25 T cell receptor beta chains derived from one specimen sequenced in a study of T cell repertoires in cytomegalovirus infection. Each CDR3 protein is one row after TCRdb ran MiXCR on the reads. Among fewer than 300,000 distinct CDR3 sequences listed, about 26% were seen once. Sequencing input: PBMCs. The receptors come from a human donor in good health (CMV status not recorded). Some clones in this sample may be carry-over from other donors' samples.

This clonotype was found many times. The chain carries TRBV6-2 or TRBV6-3 and TRBJ2-7, with 7 bases matching TRBD1. V shed 0 bases, J shed 0 bases, and the junction held 5 bases outside the gene matches. CDR1 is MNHEY and CDR2 is SVGEGT in the germline V gene. This CDR3 has 16 amino acids. CDR3 coding DNA: TGTGCCAGCAGTTACTCGACAGGGTGGAACTCCTACGAGCAGTACTTC. This codes for CASSYSTGWNSYEQYF.

This clonotype was observed a handful of times. J is TRBJ2-7 and V is TRBV28, with no clear D. CDR1 MDHEN and CDR2 SYDVKM come from the germline V gene. V lost 5 bases and J lost 0, with 8 bases in between. This CDR3 comprises 13 residues. The CDR3 region has the DNA TGTGCCAGCAGTCCCCCAGCCTCCTACGAGCAGTACTTC. Encoded protein: CASSPPASYEQYF.

The chain employs TRBV28 and TRBJ1-2, with 8 bases fitting TRBD1. V lost 5 bases and J lost 7; bases outside the gene matches: 12. Germline CDR1 MDHEN, CDR2 SYDVKM. CDR3 length equals 15 residues. The CDR3 nucleotides are TGTGCCAGCAGTCCGCTACCAGGGGGCTTCGCTGGCTACACCTTC. As protein: CASSPLPGGFAGYTF.

This clonotype showed up many times. The chain combines TRBV7-2 with TRBJ2-7; no clear D gene. The CDR3 runs 14 residues. CDR1 and CDR2 (germline): SGHTA, FQGNSA. Trimming stripped 3 bases from V and 3 bases from J, with 12 bases between. The CDR3 reads CASSFHNPLYEQYV. DNA for the CDR3: TGTGCCAGCAGCTTTCACAATCCCCTCTACGAGCAGTACGTC.

On this clonotype: At one end the junction does not follow the germline gene, possibly because of a read error. This sequence joins TRBV10-3 and TRBJ2-2; weak D call: TRBD2 (6 bases). The CDR3 sequence is 13 residues long. The V gene's germline CDR1 is ENHRY and CDR2 SYGVKD. The chain's CDR3 is CAISREFGGELVF. CDR3 coding DNA: TGTGCCATCAGCAGGGAATTCGGCGGGGAGCTGGTTTTT.

This clonotype came up a few times. The chain is built from TRBV12-3 or TRBV12-4 and TRBJ2-1, with D possibly being TRBD2 (7 bases). Trimming cost V 5 bases and J 7 bases, with 15 bases left between them. The CDR3 runs to 14 residues. The CDR3 loop is CASSPSGGRNEQFF. The DNA of the CDR3 is TGTGCCAGCAGTCCTTCCGGGGGGCGGAATGAGCAGTTCTTC.

V usage is TRBV28 and J usage is TRBJ1-1, with D perhaps TRBD1 (5 bases). The CDR3 length is 13 residues. The V and J ends lost 8 bases and 4 bases respectively, with 14 bases between them. The germline V gene encodes CDR1 MDHEN and CDR2 SYDVKM. The CDR3 nucleotides read TGTGCCAGCGGCCTGGGGGGGTTCACTGAAGCTTTCTTT. This codes for CASGLGGFTEAFF.

The chain carries TRBV28 and TRBJ2-7, with 9 bases identical to TRBD2. V was pared by 8 bases and J by 3 bases, with 11 bases of the junction left unmatched. The CDR3 extends over 15 amino acids. The germline V gene encodes CDR1 MDHEN and CDR2 SYDVKM. CDR3 in DNA: TGTGCCAGCGTCCCTTGCGGGAGGGGGCACTACGAGCAGTACTTC. Its translation: CASVPCGRGHYEQYF.

This clonotype was seen a handful of times. V usage is TRBV19 and J usage is TRBJ1-6; possible D gene TRBD1, 6 bases. Per the germline V gene, CDR1 is LNHDA and CDR2 is SQIVND (reference sequence). V gave up 6 bases and J gave up 9 bases, with 18 bases separating them. The CDR3 consists of 15 residues. The chain's CDR3 is CASSTQGVIGSPLHF. The CDR3, as DNA: TGTGCCAGTAGCACACAGGGTGTTATAGGTTCACCCCTCCACTTT.

This clonotype has more than one count but fewer than ten. The chain links TRBV24-1 to TRBJ1-1; no definite D call. In germline, CDR1 is KGHDR, CDR2 SFDVKD. Trimming stripped 0 bases from V and 4 bases from J, with 5 bases between. The CDR3 loop spans 13 amino acids. DNA of the CDR3: TGTGCCACCAGTGATTTGGGAGGCACTGAAGCTTTCTTT. This codes for CATSDLGGTEAFF.

This chain joins TRBV29-1 and TRBJ2-5; no definite D call. The CDR3 totals 12 residues. Germline CDR1 is SQVTM and CDR2 is ANQGSEA. Trimming removed 5 bases from V and 4 bases from J, with 11 bases in between. CDR3 amino acids: CSVYVGRETQYF. CDR3 in DNA: TGCAGCGTTTACGTGGGTCGAGAGACCCAGTACTTC. Using reference TRBV29-1 and TRBJ2-5 for the parts outside the CDR3, the full variable domain is SAVISQKPSRDICQRGTSLTIQCQVDSQVTMMFWYRQQPGQSLTLIATANQGSEATYESGFVIDKFPISRPNLTFSTLTVSNMSPEDSSIYLCSVYVGRETQYFGPGTRLLVL.

This clonotype was counted many times. The chain uses TRBV7-9 and TRBJ1-4, with 7 positions matching TRBD1. In germline, CDR1 is SEHNR, CDR2 FQNEAQ (reference sequence). J was trimmed by 3 bases and V by 4 bases; bases with no gene match: 8. The CDR3 is 16 amino acids. The CDR3 nucleotides read TGTGCCAGCAGCTCAAGAGGGGGCCTGGCTAATGAAAAACTGTTTTTT. Protein: CASSSRGGLANEKLFF.

This clonotype was observed a few times. V usage is TRBV5-1 and J usage is TRBJ2-5, with 9 positions matching TRBD1. The CDR3 is 14 residues long. The V and J ends lost 2 bases and 6 bases, in that order; junction bases with no gene match: 5. Germline V gene sequence: CDR1 SGHRS, CDR2 YFSETQ. CDR3 in amino acids: CASSLTGGVQTQYF. Written as DNA, the CDR3 is TGCGCCAGCAGCTTAACAGGGGGCGTACAGACCCAGTACTTC.

This chain uses TRBV5-1 with TRBJ1-1, with unresolved D. The V gene's germline CDR1 is SGHRS and CDR2 YFSETQ. V lost 0 bases and J lost 4, with 10 bases in between. This CDR3 has 14 residues. The CDR3 nucleotides are TGCGCCAGCAGCTTGGTTCCGGAGATCACTGAAGCTTTCTTT. This translates into CASSLVPEITEAFF.

In this sample, this clonotype turned up a few times. V and J are TRBV7-9 and TRBJ1-5, with 10 nucleotides matching TRBD1. J gave up 3 bases and V 1 base, and 3 bases lay outside the gene matches. The length of the CDR3 is 16 residues. The germline V gene encodes CDR1 SEHNR and CDR2 FQNEAQ (reference sequence). CDR3 nucleotides: TGTGCCAGCAGCTTAGGGACAGGGGGACCCAATCAGCCCCAGCATTTT. The encoded protein is CASSLGTGGPNQPQHF.

Many counts were recorded for this clonotype. V gene TRBV6-1 combines with J gene TRBJ2-5, with D unresolved. The germline V gene has CDR1 MNHNS and CDR2 SASEGT. V lost 5 bases to trimming and J lost 2 bases, with 9 bases between them. The CDR3 extends over 13 amino acids. The CDR3 spells CASSFVGQETQYF. The CDR3 DNA follows: TGTGCCAGCAGTTTCGTGGGGCAAGAGACCCAGTACTTC.

V gene TRBV20-1 combines with J gene TRBJ1-2; 9 nucleotides match TRBD1. CDR1 and CDR2 from the germline V gene are DFQATT and SNEGSKA (reference sequence). The V gene end was trimmed by 3 bases and the J gene end by 1 base; junction bases not matched to a gene: 3. The CDR3 is 14 amino acids. The CDR3 DNA reads as TGCAGTGCTAGCCGACAGGGGGTTAACTATGGCTACACCTTC. This sequence encodes CSASRQGVNYGYTF.

This clonotype was found a few times. This chain joins TRBV7-2 and TRBJ2-7, with D possibly TRBD2 on 7 matching bases. Germline loops: CDR1 SGHTA, CDR2 FQGNSA. Deletions cut 3 bases from V and 6 bases from J, with 12 bases between. The CDR3 sequence is 13 residues long. CDR3 protein: CASSFPRGAEQYF. The CDR3, as DNA: TGTGCCAGCAGCTTTCCCCGGGGGGCCGAGCAGTACTTC.

This clonotype was picked up many times. The J gene is TRBJ2-3, the V gene TRBV6-1; unclear D gene. Trimming stripped 11 bases from V and 3 bases from J, with 9 bases between. The CDR3 loop spans 11 amino acids. Looked up from germline, CDR1 is MNHNS and CDR2 is SASEGT. In DNA form, the CDR3 reads TGTGCCGCCGCTCCAACAGATACGCAGTATTTT. Its protein product is CAAAPTDTQYF.

This clonotype was counted many times. This rearrangement joins TRBV27 to TRBJ2-2; 9 positions agree with TRBD1. The CDR3 is made up of 15 amino acids. V lost 9 bases, J lost 5 bases, and 10 bases stayed unmatched. The germline CDR1 and CDR2 sequences are MNHEY and SMNVEV (reference sequence). CDR3 nucleotides: TGTGCCAGTTCTCGGGGACAGGGCGGGACCGGGGAGCTGTTTTTT. Translated, it gives CASSRGQGGTGELFF.

The gene calls are TRBV7-8 and TRBJ1-5; D ambiguous. The ends were cut back, 2 bases at V and 0 bases at J, with 11 bases in the middle. The CDR3 length is 16 residues. CDR1 and CDR2 (germline): SGHVS, FQNEAQ. Here the CDR3 reads CASSLKSGYSNQPQHF. The CDR3 bases are TGTGCCAGCAGCTTAAAAAGTGGTTATAGCAATCAGCCCCAGCATTTT.

This clonotype was seen ten or more times. The rearrangement uses TRBV7-2 and TRBJ2-3, with no clear D. From germline, CDR1 is SGHTA and CDR2 FQGNSA. With 2 bases removed from V and 2 bases from J, the gap between germline ends came to 11 bases. The CDR3 has 15 residues. The CDR3 DNA reads TGTGCCAGCAGCTTACCAATCGCGATCACAGATACGCAGTATTTT. Translating it yields CASSLPIAITDTQYF.

On this clonotype: This CDR3 fails to terminate in the conserved phenylalanine or tryptophan, so it likely reflects a read error. The V gene is TRBV6-2 or TRBV6-3, the J gene TRBJ2-5, with 12 bases matching TRBD2. The CDR3 is 18 amino acids. Germline-derived CDR1 and CDR2 are MNHEY and SVGEGT. V lost 7 bases, J lost 0 bases, and 12 bases stayed unmatched. The CDR3 nucleotides read TGTGCCAGCAAACCGGAGTCTAGCGGGGGGGGGTACCAAGAGACCCAGTACTTG. It translates to CASKPESSGGGYQETQYL.

This clonotype occurred many times. The chain joins TRBV28 to TRBJ1-5; TRBD1 might be the D (6 bases). V was trimmed by 6 bases and J by 4 bases, leaving 7 bases between them. CDR1 is MDHEN and CDR2 is SYDVKM in the germline V gene. CDR3 size: 12 residues. CDR3 DNA sequence: TGTGCCAGCAGCGGACAGAATCAGCCCCAGCATTTT. It is translated as CASSGQNQPQHF.

This chain joins TRBV28 and TRBJ1-1; D might be TRBD1 (5 bases). The CDR3 is made up of 14 amino acids. From germline, CDR1 is MDHEN and CDR2 SYDVKM. The V end lost 3 bases, the J end lost 1 base, and 9 bases lay between the germline ends. CDR3: CASSLGLQNTEAFF. In DNA, the CDR3 is TGTGCCAGCAGTTTGGGACTTCAGAACACTGAAGCTTTCTTT.